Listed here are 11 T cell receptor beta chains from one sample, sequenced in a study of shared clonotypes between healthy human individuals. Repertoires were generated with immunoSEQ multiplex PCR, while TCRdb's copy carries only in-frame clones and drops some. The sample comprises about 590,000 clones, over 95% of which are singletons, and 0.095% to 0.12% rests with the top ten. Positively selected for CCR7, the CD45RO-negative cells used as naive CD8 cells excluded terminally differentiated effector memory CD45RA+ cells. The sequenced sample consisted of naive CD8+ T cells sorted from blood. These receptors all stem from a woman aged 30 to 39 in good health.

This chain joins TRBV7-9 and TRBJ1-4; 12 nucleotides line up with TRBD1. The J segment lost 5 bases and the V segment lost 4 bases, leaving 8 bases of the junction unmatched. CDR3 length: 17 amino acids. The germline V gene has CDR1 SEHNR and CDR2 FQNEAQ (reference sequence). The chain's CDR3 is CASSSPGQGAWNEKLFF. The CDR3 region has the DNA TGTGCCAGCAGCTCCCCGGGACAGGGGGCCTGGAATGAAAAACTGTTTTTT.

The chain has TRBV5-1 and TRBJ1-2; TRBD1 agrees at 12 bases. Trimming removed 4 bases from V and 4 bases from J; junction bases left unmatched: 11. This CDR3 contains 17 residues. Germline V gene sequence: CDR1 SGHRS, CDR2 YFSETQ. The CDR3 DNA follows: TGCGCCAGCAGCCCCAAGGGACAGGGGGCGGGGATCTATGGCTACACCTTC. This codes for CASSPKGQGAGIYGYTF.

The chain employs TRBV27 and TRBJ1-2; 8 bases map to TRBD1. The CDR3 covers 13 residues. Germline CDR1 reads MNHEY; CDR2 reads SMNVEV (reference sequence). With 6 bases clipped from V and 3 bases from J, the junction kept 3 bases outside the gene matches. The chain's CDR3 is CASRTGDYYGYTF. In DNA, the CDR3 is TGTGCCAGCAGGACAGGGGATTACTATGGCTACACCTTC.

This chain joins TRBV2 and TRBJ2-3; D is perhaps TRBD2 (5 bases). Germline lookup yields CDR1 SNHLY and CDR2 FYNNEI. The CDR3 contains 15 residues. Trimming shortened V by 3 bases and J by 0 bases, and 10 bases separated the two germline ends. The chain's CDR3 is CASSEWGDSTDTQYF. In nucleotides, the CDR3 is TGTGCCAGCAGTGAGTGGGGAGATAGCACAGATACGCAGTATTTT.

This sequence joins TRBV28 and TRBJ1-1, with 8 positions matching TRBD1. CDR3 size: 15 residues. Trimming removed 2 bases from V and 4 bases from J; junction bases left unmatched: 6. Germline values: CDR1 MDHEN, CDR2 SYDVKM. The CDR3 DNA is TGTGCCAGCAGTTTAGACAGGGGTTGGAGCACTGAAGCTTTCTTT. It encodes CASSLDRGWSTEAFF.

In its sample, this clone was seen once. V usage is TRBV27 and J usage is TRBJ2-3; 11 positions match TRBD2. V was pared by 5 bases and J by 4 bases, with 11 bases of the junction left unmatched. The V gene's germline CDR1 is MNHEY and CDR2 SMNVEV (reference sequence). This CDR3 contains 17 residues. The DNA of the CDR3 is TGTGCCAGCAGTAAGGTGGTAGCGGGAGGGCCATCAGATACGCAGTATTTT. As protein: CASSKVVAGGPSDTQYF.

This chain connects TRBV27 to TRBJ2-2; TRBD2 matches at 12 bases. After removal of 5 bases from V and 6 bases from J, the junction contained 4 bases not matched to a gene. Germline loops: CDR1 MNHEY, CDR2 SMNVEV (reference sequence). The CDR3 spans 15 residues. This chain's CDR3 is CASSLAGGPPGELFF. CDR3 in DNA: TGTGCCAGCAGTCTAGCGGGAGGGCCCCCCGGGGAGCTGTTTTTT.

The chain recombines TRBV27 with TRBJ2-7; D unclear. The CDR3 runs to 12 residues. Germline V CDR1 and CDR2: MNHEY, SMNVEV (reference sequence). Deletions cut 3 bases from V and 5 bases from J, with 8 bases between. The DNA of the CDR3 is TGTGCCAGCAGTTTCCCTGGCCACGAGCAGTACTTC. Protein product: CASSFPGHEQYF.

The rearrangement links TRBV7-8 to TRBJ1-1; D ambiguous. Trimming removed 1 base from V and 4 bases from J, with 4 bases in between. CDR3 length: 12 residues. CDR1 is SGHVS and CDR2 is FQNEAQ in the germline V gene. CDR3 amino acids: CASSLDPTEAFF. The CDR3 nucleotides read TGTGCCAGCAGCTTAGACCCCACTGAAGCTTTCTTT. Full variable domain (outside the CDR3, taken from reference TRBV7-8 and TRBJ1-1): GAGVSQSPRYKVAKRGQDVALRCDPISGHVSLFWYQQALGQGPEFLTYFQNEAQLDKSGLPSDRFFAERPEGSVSTLKIQRTQQEDSAVYLCASSLDPTEAFFGQGTRLTVV.

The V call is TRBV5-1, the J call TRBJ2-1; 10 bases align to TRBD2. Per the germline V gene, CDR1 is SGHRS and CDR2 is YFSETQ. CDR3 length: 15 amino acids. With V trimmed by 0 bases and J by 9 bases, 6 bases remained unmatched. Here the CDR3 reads CASSLALAGVGEQFF. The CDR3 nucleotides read TGCGCCAGCAGCTTGGCTCTAGCGGGAGTGGGTGAGCAGTTCTTC.

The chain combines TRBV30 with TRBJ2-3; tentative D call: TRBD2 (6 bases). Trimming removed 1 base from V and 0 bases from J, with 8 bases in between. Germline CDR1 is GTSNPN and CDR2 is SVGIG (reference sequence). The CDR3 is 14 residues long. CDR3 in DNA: TGTGCCTGGAGTGGGGGGACTAGCACAGATACGCAGTATTTT. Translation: CAWSGGTSTDTQYF.